These T cell receptor beta chains were read from a single sample in a study of T cell responses to AZD1222 COVID-19 vaccine. TCRdb's copy holds only in-frame clones and misses some; the assay was immunoSEQ multiplex PCR. This table has more than 110,000 clones, about 90% appearing once. Sample: peripheral blood, taken on day 0 of AZD1222 vaccination. The receptors were gathered from an adult in good health. Each CDR3 is given with its conserved first and last residue. The D gene is left open where the match is weak. Clone size is not always given. Where it is, it says once, few, many or a class for expanded clones.

j_call: TRBJ2-7; d_call: NA; v_call: TRBV27; cdr3_length: 15; clone_size: NA; cdr3_aa: CASSKQGGAPGEQYF; cdr3_nt: TGTGCCAGCAGTAAGCAGGGGGGAGCCCCGGGAGAGCAGTACTTC
j_call: TRBJ2-5; d_call: NA; v_call: TRBV24-1; cdr3_length: 13; clone_size: few; cdr3_aa: CATSTLDQETQYF; cdr3_nt: TGTGCCACCAGTACCCTGGATCAAGAGACCCAGTACTTC
j_call: TRBJ1-5; d_call: NA; v_call: TRBV19; cdr3_length: 13; clone_size: NA; cdr3_aa: CASSIGGISPQHF; cdr3_nt: TGTGCCAGTAGTATAGGTGGCATCTCGCCCCAGCATTTT
j_call: TRBJ1-1; d_call: TRBD1; v_call: TRBV19; cdr3_length: 14; clone_size: NA; cdr3_aa: CASRDRGQESEAFF; cdr3_nt: TGTGCCAGTAGGGACAGGGGGCAGGAGTCTGAAGCTTTCTTT
j_call: TRBJ1-5; d_call: TRBD1; v_call: TRBV6-5; cdr3_length: 15; clone_size: NA; cdr3_aa: CASRTGGHSNQPQHF; cdr3_nt: TGTGCCAGCAGGACAGGGGGCCATAGCAATCAGCCCCAGCATTTT
j_call: TRBJ1-5; d_call: TRBD1; v_call: TRBV19; cdr3_length: 18; clone_size: NA; cdr3_aa: CASSSYYHRGRGNQPQHF; cdr3_nt: TGTGCCAGTAGTTCCTACTATCACAGGGGTAGGGGCAATCAGCCCCAGCATTTT
j_call: TRBJ1-5; d_call: NA; v_call: TRBV30; cdr3_length: 14; clone_size: NA; cdr3_aa: CAWATGIVNQPQHF; cdr3_nt: TGTGCCTGGGCTACAGGGATCGTCAATCAGCCCCAGCATTTT
j_call: TRBJ1-5; d_call: TRBD1; v_call: TRBV7-2; cdr3_length: 15; clone_size: NA; cdr3_aa: CASSPRGASNQPQHF; cdr3_nt: TGTGCCAGCAGCCCCAGGGGGGCAAGCAATCAGCCCCAGCATTTT
j_call: TRBJ2-4; d_call: NA; v_call: TRBV5-4; cdr3_length: 17; clone_size: NA; cdr3_aa: CASSPPEGRGAKNIQYF; cdr3_nt: TGTGCCAGCAGCCCACCAGAGGGAAGAGGAGCCAAAAACATTCAGTACTTC
j_call: TRBJ1-2; d_call: NA; v_call: TRBV25-1; cdr3_length: 13; clone_size: NA; cdr3_aa: CASSVGGGYGYTF; cdr3_nt: TGTGCCAGCAGTGTGGGAGGGGGCTATGGCTACACCTTC
j_call: TRBJ2-1; d_call: TRBD1; v_call: TRBV6-1; cdr3_length: 16; clone_size: many; cdr3_aa: CASSEGEDRVYNEQFF; cdr3_nt: TGTGCCAGCAGTGAAGGGGAGGACAGGGTATACAATGAGCAGTTCTTC
j_call: TRBJ2-1; d_call: TRBD1; v_call: TRBV11-3; cdr3_length: 16; clone_size: NA; cdr3_aa: CASSLQTGGSYNEQFF; cdr3_nt: TGTGCCAGCAGCTTACAGACAGGGGGCTCCTACAATGAGCAGTTCTTC
j_call: TRBJ2-1; d_call: TRBD1; v_call: TRBV24-1; cdr3_length: 15; clone_size: once; cdr3_aa: CATSDPGQRVNEQFF; cdr3_nt: TGTGCCACCAGTGATCCGGGACAGAGAGTGAATGAGCAGTTCTTC
j_call: TRBJ1-4; d_call: NA; v_call: TRBV4-1; cdr3_length: 16; clone_size: NA; cdr3_aa: CASSQQSTVFNEKLFF; cdr3_nt: TGCGCCAGCAGCCAACAATCGACAGTCTTTAATGAAAAACTGTTTTTT
j_call: TRBJ1-2; d_call: TRBD1; v_call: TRBV14; cdr3_length: 13; clone_size: NA; cdr3_aa: CASGTKTGHGYTF; cdr3_nt: TGTGCCAGCGGCACCAAGACAGGGCATGGCTACACCTTC
j_call: TRBJ1-2; d_call: TRBD1; v_call: TRBV12-5; cdr3_length: 15; clone_size: NA; cdr3_aa: CASGCRTGHSYGYTF; cdr3_nt: TGTGCTAGTGGTTGCCGGACAGGCCATTCCTATGGCTACACCTTC
j_call: TRBJ2-2; d_call: TRBD2; v_call: TRBV2; cdr3_length: 16; clone_size: NA; cdr3_aa: CASRRGRLAGSGELFF; cdr3_nt: TGTGCCAGCAGGAGGGGACGACTAGCGGGTTCCGGGGAGCTGTTTTTT
j_call: TRBJ2-7; d_call: TRBD2; v_call: TRBV30; cdr3_length: 13; clone_size: NA; cdr3_aa: CAWKASGTYEQYF; cdr3_nt: TGTGCCTGGAAGGCTAGCGGAACCTACGAGCAGTACTTC
j_call: TRBJ2-1; d_call: TRBD2; v_call: TRBV6-2/TRBV6-3; cdr3_length: 15; clone_size: NA; cdr3_aa: CASSLAGGNYNEQFF; cdr3_nt: TGTGCCAGCAGCTTAGCGGGAGGAAACTACAATGAGCAGTTCTTC
j_call: TRBJ1-6; d_call: NA; v_call: TRBV19; cdr3_length: 15; clone_size: NA; cdr3_aa: CASSISRQSNSPLHF; cdr3_nt: TGTGCCAGTAGTATTTCCAGACAGAGCAATTCACCCCTCCACTTT
j_call: TRBJ2-7; d_call: TRBD2; v_call: TRBV7-6; cdr3_length: 16; clone_size: NA; cdr3_aa: CASSDGTSGDIYEQYF; cdr3_nt: TGTGCCAGCAGCGACGGGACTAGCGGGGACATTTACGAGCAGTACTTC
j_call: TRBJ2-1; d_call: TRBD2; v_call: TRBV19; cdr3_length: 17; clone_size: once; cdr3_aa: CASSIASGTSGINEQFF; cdr3_nt: TGTGCCAGTAGTATAGCCTCCGGGACTAGCGGGATCAATGAGCAGTTCTTC
j_call: TRBJ1-2; d_call: NA; v_call: TRBV5-4; cdr3_length: 12; clone_size: NA; cdr3_aa: CASSPRTAGYTF; cdr3_nt: TGTGCCAGCAGCCCGCGGACAGCGGGCTACACCTTC
j_call: TRBJ1-2; d_call: NA; v_call: TRBV27; cdr3_length: 15; clone_size: NA; cdr3_aa: CASSSLTNLDSDYTF; cdr3_nt: TGTGCCAGCAGTTCACTAACCAACCTGGACAGCGACTACACCTTC
j_call: TRBJ2-5; d_call: TRBD1; v_call: TRBV5-1; cdr3_length: 15; clone_size: NA; cdr3_aa: CASSLAGTEKETQYF; cdr3_nt: TGCGCCAGCAGCTTGGCCGGGACAGAAAAAGAGACCCAGTACTTC
j_call: TRBJ1-2; d_call: NA; v_call: TRBV7-2; cdr3_length: 13; clone_size: NA; cdr3_aa: CASSPHRVYGYTF; cdr3_nt: TGTGCCAGCAGCCCACACAGGGTCTATGGCTACACCTTC
j_call: TRBJ1-1; d_call: TRBD1; v_call: TRBV6-5; cdr3_length: 15; clone_size: NA; cdr3_aa: CASRPKTGSFTEAFF; cdr3_nt: TGTGCCAGCAGGCCTAAGACAGGGTCATTTACTGAAGCTTTCTTT
j_call: TRBJ2-1; d_call: NA; v_call: TRBV11-2; cdr3_length: 16; clone_size: NA; cdr3_aa: CASRSLRTPEDNEQFF; cdr3_nt: TGTGCCTCCAGATCGCTCCGGACCCCAGAGGACAATGAGCAGTTCTTC
j_call: TRBJ2-2; d_call: NA; v_call: TRBV6-5; cdr3_length: 15; clone_size: NA; cdr3_aa: CASSSGRLGTGELFF; cdr3_nt: TGTGCCAGCAGTTCAGGGAGACTCGGCACCGGGGAGCTGTTTTTT
j_call: TRBJ1-5; d_call: TRBD1; v_call: TRBV20-1; cdr3_length: 14; clone_size: once; cdr3_aa: CSASGQGNNQPQHF; cdr3_nt: TGCAGTGCTAGTGGACAGGGGAACAATCAGCCCCAGCATTTT
j_call: TRBJ2-7; d_call: NA; v_call: TRBV4-2; cdr3_length: 17; clone_size: NA; cdr3_aa: CASSQTSGGRNPYEQYF; cdr3_nt: TGTGCCAGCAGCCAAACCTCAGGGGGGAGGAATCCCTACGAGCAGTACTTC
j_call: TRBJ2-7; d_call: TRBD2; v_call: TRBV28; cdr3_length: 14; clone_size: NA; cdr3_aa: CASSFAGGRDEQYF; cdr3_nt: TGTGCCAGCAGTTTTGCGGGGGGCCGGGACGAGCAGTACTTC
j_call: TRBJ2-1; d_call: TRBD1; v_call: TRBV18; cdr3_length: 16; clone_size: NA; cdr3_aa: CASSPSTGGSYNEQFF; cdr3_nt: TGTGCCAGCTCACCGTCCACAGGGGGCTCCTACAATGAGCAGTTCTTC
j_call: TRBJ1-5; d_call: NA; v_call: TRBV5-5; cdr3_length: 14; clone_size: once; cdr3_aa: CASSRPGAGQPQHF; cdr3_nt: TGTGCCAGCAGCCGTCCAGGGGCCGGTCAGCCCCAGCATTTT
j_call: TRBJ2-7; d_call: TRBD2; v_call: TRBV4-2; cdr3_length: 15; clone_size: NA; cdr3_aa: CASSPRLAGIHEQYF; cdr3_nt: TGTGCCAGCAGCCCCCGACTAGCGGGAATCCACGAGCAGTACTTC
j_call: TRBJ1-4; d_call: NA; v_call: TRBV28; cdr3_length: 13; clone_size: NA; cdr3_aa: CASSLLSGEKLFF; cdr3_nt: TGTGCCAGCAGTTTATTAAGCGGTGAAAAACTGTTTTTT
j_call: TRBJ2-7; d_call: NA; v_call: TRBV30; cdr3_length: 11; clone_size: NA; cdr3_aa: CAWSGFYEQYF; cdr3_nt: TGTGCCTGGAGTGGGTTCTACGAGCAGTACTTC
j_call: TRBJ2-7; d_call: NA; v_call: TRBV23-1; cdr3_length: 17; clone_size: NA; cdr3_aa: CASSQSLPGTGLYEQYF; cdr3_nt: TGCGCCAGCAGTCAATCGCTCCCCGGGACGGGTCTCTACGAGCAGTACTTC
j_call: TRBJ2-3; d_call: TRBD2; v_call: TRBV25-1; cdr3_length: 16; clone_size: NA; cdr3_aa: CASSEGSGRAVDTQYF; cdr3_nt: TGTGCCAGCAGTGAAGGTAGCGGGAGGGCCGTGGATACGCAGTATTTT
j_call: TRBJ2-7; d_call: NA; v_call: TRBV19; cdr3_length: 15; clone_size: NA; cdr3_aa: CASASKGLGAYEQYF; cdr3_nt: TGTGCCAGTGCGTCAAAGGGTCTGGGAGCCTACGAGCAGTACTTC
j_call: TRBJ1-2; d_call: NA; v_call: TRBV30; cdr3_length: 14; clone_size: NA; cdr3_aa: CAWSQYRENYGYTF; cdr3_nt: TGTGCCTGGAGTCAATACAGGGAAAACTATGGCTACACCTTC
j_call: TRBJ1-3; d_call: NA; v_call: TRBV4-3; cdr3_length: 15; clone_size: NA; cdr3_aa: CASSQDTGPGNTIYF; cdr3_nt: TGCGCCAGCAGCCAAGATACGGGGCCTGGAAACACCATATATTTT
j_call: TRBJ1-3; d_call: NA; v_call: TRBV9; cdr3_length: 14; clone_size: NA; cdr3_aa: CASSVDPSGNTIYF; cdr3_nt: TGTGCCAGCAGCGTAGACCCTTCCGGAAACACCATATATTTT
j_call: TRBJ1-2; d_call: NA; v_call: TRBV5-6; cdr3_length: 13; clone_size: NA; cdr3_aa: CASSSPGLRGYTF; cdr3_nt: TGTGCCAGCAGCTCTCCAGGGTTACGTGGCTACACCTTC
j_call: TRBJ2-1; d_call: NA; v_call: TRBV27; cdr3_length: 15; clone_size: NA; cdr3_aa: CASSSRTVSYNEQFF; cdr3_nt: TGTGCCAGCAGTTCCCGGACAGTCTCCTACAATGAGCAGTTCTTC
j_call: TRBJ1-2; d_call: NA; v_call: TRBV28; cdr3_length: 12; clone_size: NA; cdr3_aa: CASGGGSYGYTF; cdr3_nt: TGTGCCAGCGGGGGAGGCTCCTATGGCTACACCTTC
j_call: TRBJ1-2; d_call: NA; v_call: TRBV19; cdr3_length: 13; clone_size: once; cdr3_aa: CASSDRTAGSYTF; cdr3_nt: TGTGCCAGTAGTGATAGGACAGCCGGTAGCTACACCTTC